This TCR beta chain was captured in a study of naive CD8 T cells in extremely preterm neonates. V dropped 6 bases and J dropped 8; count of bases not matched to a gene: 5. The germline CDR1 and CDR2 sequences are MNHNS and SASEGT. The CDR3 sequence is 12 residues long. About this clone: As yet, its antigen is unknown.

Study results and limitations: Preterm CDR3s were shorter than older groups', with fewer N additions and less trimming.

Generated by immunoSEQ multiplex PCR, the TCRdb table keeps only in-frame clones and is missing some. The repertoire includes roughly 5,200 clones, around 97% of them detected once, and 0.3% to 0.4% sits in the top ten. What was sequenced was naive CD8+ T cells from blood. The chain carries TRBV6-1 and TRBJ1-2, with 8 positions matching TRBD1. This sequence was found in a human donor in good health. CDR3 nucleotide sequence: TGTGCCAGCAGGCGACAGGGGTGGGGCTACACCTTC. Its protein product is CASRRQGWGYTF.